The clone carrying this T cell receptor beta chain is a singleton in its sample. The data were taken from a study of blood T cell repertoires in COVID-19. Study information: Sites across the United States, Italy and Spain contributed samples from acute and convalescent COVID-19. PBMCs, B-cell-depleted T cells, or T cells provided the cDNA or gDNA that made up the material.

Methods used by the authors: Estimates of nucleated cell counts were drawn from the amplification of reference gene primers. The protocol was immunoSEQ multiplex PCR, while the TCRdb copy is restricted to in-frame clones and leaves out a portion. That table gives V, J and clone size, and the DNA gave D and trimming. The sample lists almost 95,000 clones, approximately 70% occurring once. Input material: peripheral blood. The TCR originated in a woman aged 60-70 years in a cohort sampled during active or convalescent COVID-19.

The CDR3 reads CSVVEGTYEQYF. CDR3 coding DNA: TGCAGCGTTGTCGAGGGTACTTACGAGCAGTACTTC. The J gene is TRBJ2-7, the V gene TRBV29-1; a weak D match, TRBD2 (5 bases). The CDR3 is 12 residues long. Deletions cut 4 bases from V and 4 bases from J, with 11 bases between. From germline, CDR1 is SQVTM and CDR2 ANQGSEA.